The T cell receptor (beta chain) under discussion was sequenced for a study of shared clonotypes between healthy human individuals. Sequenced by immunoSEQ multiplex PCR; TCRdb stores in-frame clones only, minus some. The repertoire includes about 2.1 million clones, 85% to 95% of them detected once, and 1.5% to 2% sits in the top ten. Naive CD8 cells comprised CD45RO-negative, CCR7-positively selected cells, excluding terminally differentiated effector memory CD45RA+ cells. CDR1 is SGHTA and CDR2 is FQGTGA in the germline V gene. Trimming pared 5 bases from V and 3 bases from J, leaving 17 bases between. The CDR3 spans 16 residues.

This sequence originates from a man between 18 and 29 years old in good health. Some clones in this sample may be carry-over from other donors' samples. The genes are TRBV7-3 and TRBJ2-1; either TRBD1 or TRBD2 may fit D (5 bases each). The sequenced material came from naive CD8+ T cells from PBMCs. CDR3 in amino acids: CASSPRRQGVYNEQFF. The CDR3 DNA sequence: TGTGCCAGCAGCCCCCGCCGGCAGGGAGTCTACAATGAGCAGTTCTTC.